The present T cell receptor beta chain was sequenced within a study of T and B cells in COVID-19 patients. At the level of the study: Blood was sampled from COVID-19 patients who were either actively infected or recovered. Median age was 34 years in the recovered cohort and 60 to 80 years in the active-infection cohort.

Multiplex PCR with BIOMED2 TRB-A/B primer pools amplified TRB rearrangements. TCRdb redid the calling of the multiplex PCR reads with MiXCR, one entry per CDR3 protein. Of 3,500 to 4,500 distinct CDR3 sequences in the sample, roughly 24% were seen once. The CDR3 runs 14 residues. Per the germline V gene, CDR1 is GTSNPN and CDR2 is SVGIG (reference sequence). V was cut by 3 bases and J by 5 bases, with 16 bases left in between. This clonotype is medium-sized by share. Its antigen is unidentified. Blood genomic DNA input for TRB amplification was about 240-550 ng. Study observations and caveats: CD4+, regulatory T cell, CD8+ and sorted SARS-CoV-2-responsive or tetramer+ T cells were not yet sequenced. Active COVID-19 showed highly clonal TRB repertoires; recovery showed diversity and richness above healthy donors.

The sequence was collected from a human donor with active COVID-19. This chain links TRBV30 with TRBJ2-5; TRBD1 might be the D (6 bases). The sample was blood. CDR3 residues: CAWSRLLRGETQYF. The DNA for the CDR3 is TGTGCCTGGAGCAGGCTCCTTAGGGGGGAGACCCAGTACTTC.